Listed below are T cell receptor beta chains from one sample, sequenced in a study of T cell changes during pregnancy in multiple sclerosis. Assay used: immunoSEQ multiplex PCR; TCRdb lists only in-frame clones, some missing. The table shows just over 55,000 clones, with approximately 90% occurring only once. The sample here was peripheral blood, taken after pregnancy. The receptors stem from a female donor in good health, enrolled as a control in a pregnancy study. CDR3s include the opening cysteine and the closing phenylalanine or tryptophan. A D gene is named only where the DNA matches it firmly. Clone size is shown for a subset of rows, as once, few, many or a class of expanded clone.

v_call	d_call	clone_size	j_call	cdr3_nt	cdr3_aa
TRBV7-9	TRBD1	NA	TRBJ1-2	TGTGCCAGCAGCCATGGGGGGACAGGGGTCTATGGCTACACCTTC	CASSHGGTGVYGYTF
TRBV2	NA	NA	TRBJ1-1	TGTGCCATCACTTCGAGGGCACGCGGAGCTTTCTTT	CAITSRARGAFF
TRBV11-2	NA	NA	TRBJ2-7	TGTGCCAGCAGCAACAGGGTTTCCTACGAGCAGTACTTC	CASSNRVSYEQYF
TRBV5-4	NA	NA	TRBJ2-1	TGTGCCAGCAGCTTGGGGAGCGGTTCCTACAATGAGCAGTTCTTC	CASSLGSGSYNEQFF
TRBV19	TRBD1	few	TRBJ1-2	TGTGCCTCCCGGGGGGGCGACAGGGAGGAGGGCTACACCTTC	CASRGGDREEGYTF
TRBV30	NA	NA	TRBJ2-7	TGTGCCTGGAGTGTAGAATGTTGCGAGCGGGCTCTTTACGAGCAGTACTTC	CAWSVECCERALYEQYF
TRBV28	NA	NA	TRBJ2-7	TGTGCCAGCAGTTTGAACAGCAATGGGTCCTACGAGCAGTACTTC	CASSLNSNGSYEQYF
TRBV10-2	TRBD2	NA	TRBJ2-1	TGCGCCAGCAGGTCTAGCGGGAGCAATGAGCAGTTCTTC	CASRSSGSNEQFF
TRBV10-3	TRBD1	NA	TRBJ1-4	TGTGCCTCCAGACCGGGACAGGGAGGCACTAATGAAAAACTGTTTTTT	CASRPGQGGTNEKLFF
TRBV6-5	NA	NA	TRBJ1-3	TGTGCCAGCAGTTCCCCGGAGGGGTGGACTGGAAACACCATATATTTT	CASSSPEGWTGNTIYF
TRBV29-1	NA	once	TRBJ2-5	TGCAGCGTTGGGCCTCTGGGCTCCCGGGGAGAGACCCAGTACTTC	CSVGPLGSRGETQYF
TRBV6-4	TRBD1	few	TRBJ2-3	TGTGCCAGCAGCCCCGGGACAGGGCTCCCAGATACGCAGTATTTT	CASSPGTGLPDTQYF
TRBV7-9	TRBD2	NA	TRBJ2-1	TGTGCCAGCAGCCCGCGGGGGGACTCCTACAATGAGCAGTTCTTC	CASSPRGDSYNEQFF
TRBV5-4	NA	NA	TRBJ1-2	TGTGCCAGCAGCTTGGCACAGACGAGCTATGGCTACACCTTC	CASSLAQTSYGYTF
TRBV19	TRBD1	NA	TRBJ1-5	TGTGCCAGTATGGACAGGGGCAATCAGCCCCAGCATTTT	CASMDRGNQPQHF
TRBV27	TRBD2	NA	TRBJ2-1	TGTGCCAGCAGTTTAATAGCGGGAGACTCCCCAAATGAGCAGTTCTTC	CASSLIAGDSPNEQFF
TRBV5-1	TRBD2	NA	TRBJ2-2	TGCGCCAGCGGAGAACGTCGGACTAGGGACACCGGGGAGCTGTTTTTT	CASGERRTRDTGELFF
TRBV5-6	TRBD1	once	TRBJ1-2	TGTGCCAGCAGCTTGGGATGGTCGGGACAGGCGTCGGGTGGCTACACCTTC	CASSLGWSGQASGGYTF
TRBV7-2	TRBD1	NA	TRBJ1-2	TGTGCCAGCAACCGACAGGGGAGCTATGGCTACACCTTC	CASNRQGSYGYTF
TRBV7-3	NA	NA	TRBJ2-4	TGTGCCAGCAGCTTAGGGCGGGACGGCAAAAACATTCAGTACTTC	CASSLGRDGKNIQYF
TRBV28	TRBD2	NA	TRBJ2-1	TGTGCCAGCAGTTTATCGGGGCTAGCGGGTTCACATGAGCAGTTCTTC	CASSLSGLAGSHEQFF
TRBV15	TRBD2	once	TRBJ2-7	TGTGCCACCAGCACTACGGGACTAGCGGCTTACGAGCAGTACTTC	CATSTTGLAAYEQYF
TRBV19	TRBD2	NA	TRBJ2-2	TGTGCCAGTAGTACGAGCGGGAGTCTTACCGGGGAGCTGTTTTTT	CASSTSGSLTGELFF
TRBV6-6	NA	NA	TRBJ2-1	TGTGCCAGCCGCCGTCGTAGCTCCTACAATGAGCAGTTCTTC	CASRRRSSYNEQFF
TRBV5-4	NA	NA	TRBJ2-2	TGTGCCAGCAGCGCCCGACAGGGAGGTCTCAGCACCGGGGAGCTGTTTTTT	CASSARQGGLSTGELFF
TRBV5-4	TRBD1	NA	TRBJ1-2	TGTGCCAGCAGCTTGGACAGGGGGCTCTATGGCTACACCTTC	CASSLDRGLYGYTF
TRBV6-1	TRBD1	NA	TRBJ1-1	TGTGCCAGCAGTGAAGCTCGACAGGGGAAAGCTTTCTTT	CASSEARQGKAFF
TRBV19	TRBD2	NA	TRBJ2-1	TGTGCCAGTAGTTTAGCGGGGGGGGACGGCAATGAGCAGTTCTTC	CASSLAGGDGNEQFF
TRBV6-5	TRBD1	NA	TRBJ1-6	TGTGCCAGCAGTCCCGGACAGGGGAGTAATTCACCCCTCCACTTT	CASSPGQGSNSPLHF
TRBV2	NA	NA	TRBJ2-1	TGTGCCAGCAGTGGAGACAGGTCGACCTCCTACAATGAGCAGTTCTTC	CASSGDRSTSYNEQFF
TRBV6-6	NA	once	TRBJ2-2	TGTGCCAGCAGGCGGGGAGACACCGGGGAGCTGTTTTTT	CASRRGDTGELFF
TRBV5-5	TRBD1	NA	TRBJ1-5	TGTGCCAGCAGCGCAGGGGGCGCGGGACAGCCCCAGCATTTT	CASSAGGAGQPQHF
TRBV14	NA	NA	TRBJ2-7	TGTGCCAGCAGCCGGCGGGACGACTTCTACGAGCAGTACTTC	CASSRRDDFYEQYF
TRBV5-8	NA	NA	TRBJ1-3	TGTGCCAGCACATTCTCTGGAAACACCATATATTTT	CASTFSGNTIYF
TRBV5-1	TRBD1	NA	TRBJ2-7	TGCGCCAGCAGCTTGCATCGGGACAGCTACGAGCAGTACTTC	CASSLHRDSYEQYF
TRBV7-7	NA	NA	TRBJ2-3	TGTGCCAGCAGCCAAACGTCGAGGGATACGCAGTATTTT	CASSQTSRDTQYF
TRBV28	NA	NA	TRBJ2-3	TGTGCCACCGCCAGAGCGTTTAGCACAGATACGCAGTATTTT	CATARAFSTDTQYF
TRBV30	NA	NA	TRBJ2-7	TGTGCCTGTGACCCGGGGTGGAGGGCTTACGAGCAGTACTTC	CACDPGWRAYEQYF
TRBV11-1	TRBD2	NA	TRBJ2-7	TGTGCCAGCAGCTTAGCCATAGCGGGAGTGTACGAGCAGTACTTC	CASSLAIAGVYEQYF
TRBV29-1	TRBD1	NA	TRBJ2-2	TGCAGCGTTGAACAGGGGGCCCACGGGACCGGGGAGCTGTTTTTT	CSVEQGAHGTGELFF